These 18 T cell receptor beta chains originate from one sample sequenced in a study of shared clonotypes between healthy human individuals. Only in-frame clones appear in the TCRdb table, and some are missing; sequencing was by immunoSEQ multiplex PCR. This table holds 2 million to 2.5 million clones, more than 85% found once. Input material: naive CD4+ T cells from PBMCs. Subset of the sample: CD45RA+ positively selected. The receptors were sampled from a young man in good health. Some clones in this sample may be carry-over from other donors' samples.

The V and J genes are TRBV28 and TRBJ2-7; 7 bases are shared with TRBD2. Germline V gene sequence: CDR1 MDHEN, CDR2 SYDVKM. The CDR3 runs to 15 residues. The J segment lost 2 bases and the V segment lost 4 bases, leaving 8 bases of the junction unmatched. CDR3 residues: CASSSIGLVTYEQYF. The CDR3 DNA reads as TGTGCCAGCAGTTCAATTGGACTAGTGACCTACGAGCAGTACTTC.

The V call is TRBV5-4, the J call TRBJ1-6; 9 bases are shared with TRBD1. CDR1 SGHNT and CDR2 YYREEE come from the germline V gene (reference sequence). The CDR3 is 14 residues long. The trim removed 6 bases at V and 8 bases at J, leaving 6 bases unmatched. The CDR3 DNA follows: TGTGCCAGCACCCCGGGGACAGGGCATTCACCCCTCCACTTT. It translates to CASTPGTGHSPLHF.

V gene TRBV29-1 combines with J gene TRBJ2-5; 7 nucleotides agree with TRBD2. V shed 8 bases, J shed 3 bases, and the junction held 6 bases outside the gene matches. The CDR3 consists of 12 residues. Germline V gene lookup returns CDR1 SQVTM and CDR2 ANQGSEA. The CDR3 coding sequence is TGCAGCCTAGGTGGGGGGGAAGAGACCCAGTACTTC. It translates to CSLGGGEETQYF.

The CDR3 DNA sequence: TGTGCCAGCACAGAGCACGCAGACTCTGGAAACACCATATATTTT. Encoded protein: CASTEHADSGNTIYF. V is TRBV6-1 and J is TRBJ1-3; unclear D gene. The CDR3 covers 15 residues. The V end lost 7 bases, the J end lost 0 bases, and 13 bases lay between the germline ends. Germline loops: CDR1 MNHNS, CDR2 SASEGT.

The rearrangement joins TRBV30 to TRBJ2-5, with TRBD2 matching over 11 bases. Trimming cost V 2 bases and J 0 bases; bases outside gene matches: 2. CDR1 is GTSNPN, CDR2 SVGIG, per germline (reference sequence). The CDR3 extends over 15 amino acids. The CDR3 nucleotides are TGTGCCTGGAGTCCGGGACTAGCGGACCAAGAGACCCAGTACTTC. Amino acids: CAWSPGLADQETQYF. Looking up the rest from reference TRBV30 and TRBJ2-5 gives the full variable domain: SQTIHQWPATLVQPVGSPLSLECTVEGTSNPNLYWYRQAAGRGLQLLFYSVGIGQISSEVPQNLSASRPQDRQFILSSKKLLLSDSGFYLCAWSPGLADQETQYFGPGTRLLVL.

The chain couples TRBV30 to TRBJ2-6; D remains unclear. Germline assignment: CDR1 GTSNPN and CDR2 SVGIG (reference sequence). Trimming took off 0 bases at V and 4 bases at J, with 10 bases between the two ends. CDR3 length equals 15 residues. The CDR3, as DNA: TGTGCCTGGAGTGTAGGAGCCTTCGGGGCCAACGTCCTGACTTTC. Translated, it gives CAWSVGAFGANVLTF.

The chain combines TRBV9 with TRBJ2-5; the D gene is possibly TRBD2 (7 bases). Germline assignment: CDR1 SGDLS and CDR2 YYNGEE. V was shortened by 4 bases and J by 8 bases, with 21 bases between the two germline ends. CDR3 length: 15 amino acids. This CDR3 reads CASSSGEGSKSTQYF. CDR3 bases: TGTGCCAGCAGCTCAGGGGAGGGGTCCAAGAGTACCCAGTACTTC. The full variable domain, its missing parts supplied by reference TRBV9 and TRBJ2-5, is DSGVTQTPKHLITATGQRVTLRCSPRSGDLSVYWYQQSLDQGLQFLIQYYNGEERAKGNILERFSAQQFPDLHSELNLSSLELGDSALYFCASSSGEGSKSTQYFGPGTRLLVL.

This clone occurred once. The sample contains more than one DNA sequence encoding this CDR3. The genes are TRBV5-1 and TRBJ2-2, with 9 bases identical to TRBD2. CDR3 length: 16 amino acids. Germline CDR1 and CDR2: SGHRS and YFSETQ. V trimming: 0 bases; J trimming: 5 bases; junction bases outside the gene matches: 5. CDR3 DNA sequence: TGCGCCAGCAGCTTGGGGCTAGCGGGATATACCGGGGAGCTGTTTTTT. It is translated as CASSLGLAGYTGELFF.

The CDR3 coding sequence is TGTGCCAGCAGTGAAGTGCGACCCGAAAAACTGTTTTTT. Translating gives CASSEVRPEKLFF. The rearrangement joins TRBV6-1 to TRBJ1-4; D call uncertain. The ends were cut back, 1 base at V and 8 bases at J, with 8 bases in the middle. Per the germline V gene, CDR1 is MNHNS and CDR2 is SASEGT. The CDR3 totals 13 residues.

J is TRBJ2-1 and V is TRBV5-6, with D tentatively TRBD2 (6 bases). Germline V lookup: CDR1 SGHDT, CDR2 YYEEEE. Deletions cut 5 bases from V and 2 bases from J, with 14 bases between. The CDR3 has 15 residues. Here the CDR3 reads CASRVGSNPYNEQFF. The CDR3 region has the DNA TGTGCCAGCAGAGTCGGGAGTAACCCCTACAATGAGCAGTTCTTC.

The chain is built from TRBV6-5 and TRBJ2-2; D remains ambiguous. Between the trimmed V and J ends, which lost 0 bases and 4 bases, there was a span of 6 bases. This CDR3 spans 14 amino acids. Germline CDR1 MNHEY, CDR2 SVGAGI. The CDR3 spells CASSYSTSTGELFF. Written as DNA, the CDR3 is TGTGCCAGCAGTTACTCGACGAGCACCGGGGAGCTGTTTTTT.

This clone was counted a single time. This sample also contains other DNA sequences that code for the same CDR3. The chain has TRBV7-8 and TRBJ2-7, with D maybe TRBD1 (5 bases). Trimming removed 1 base from V and 0 bases from J, with 7 bases in between. CDR3 size: 14 residues. Looked up from germline, CDR1 is SGHVS and CDR2 is FQNEAQ. The CDR3 is CASSLDRFSYEQYF. In DNA, the CDR3 is TGTGCCAGCAGCTTAGACAGGTTCTCCTACGAGCAGTACTTC.

The chain carries TRBV28 and TRBJ1-4; the D gene is possibly TRBD1 (6 bases). The CDR3 has 17 residues. Per germline, CDR1 MDHEN and CDR2 SYDVKM. Trimming took 6 bases from V and 0 from J, leaving 17 bases between them. CDR3 sequence: CASSRGGAAATNEKLFF. DNA of the CDR3: TGTGCCAGCAGCCGCGGGGGGGCTGCTGCAACTAATGAAAAACTGTTTTTT.

The chain uses TRBV5-1 and TRBJ2-3; 7 nucleotides agree with TRBD2. CDR1 is SGHRS, CDR2 YFSETQ, per germline. This CDR3 is built from 10 residues. CDR3 sequence (DNA): TGCCGGGGGGACACAGATACGCAGTATTTT. Translation gives CRGDTDTQYF.

The chain couples TRBV28 to TRBJ2-7; D may be TRBD1 (6 bases). This CDR3 contains 15 residues. V dropped 3 bases and J dropped 1 base, with 13 bases sitting between them. Per germline, CDR1 MDHEN and CDR2 SYDVKM. This CDR3 is CASSFGGPPSYEQYF. CDR3 in DNA: TGTGCCAGCAGTTTTGGGGGCCCCCCATCCTACGAGCAGTACTTC.

The gene calls are TRBV10-3 and TRBJ1-1; D perhaps matches TRBD1 (6 bases). The V and J ends lost 4 bases and 1 base respectively, with 16 bases between them. CDR1 is ENHRY and CDR2 is SYGVKD in the germline V gene. The CDR3 is 16 amino acids. The CDR3 bases are TGTGCCATCAGTGGTTACAGGGTTATACCGAACACTGAAGCTTTCTTT. It encodes CAISGYRVIPNTEAFF.

The genes are TRBV7-8 and TRBJ1-2; D might be TRBD1 (6 bases). The CDR3 totals 16 residues. The V end was cut by 5 bases, the J end by 9 bases, with 25 bases between. The germline CDR1 and CDR2 sequences are SGHVS and FQNEAQ. DNA for the CDR3: TGTGCCAGCAGCCCCCCCTCGGGCAGGGGAGTCGGGAGCTACACCTTC. It translates to CASSPPSGRGVGSYTF.

The rearrangement joins TRBV7-2 to TRBJ2-5; 7 bases fit TRBD1. The CDR3 consists of 15 residues. The germline V gene encodes CDR1 SGHTA and CDR2 FQGNSA. After removal of 5 bases from V and 6 bases from J, the junction contained 12 bases not matched to a gene. Written as DNA, the CDR3 is TGTGCCAGCAGCCCAACCTACGACAGGGTTAAGACCCAGTACTTC. It encodes CASSPTYDRVKTQYF. Together with reference TRBV7-2 and TRBJ2-5, the CDR3 gives the full variable domain: GAGVSQSPSNKVTEKGKDVELRCDPISGHTALYWYRQSLGQGLEFLIYFQGNSAPDKSGLPSDRFSAERTGGSVSTLTIQRTQQEDSAVYLCASSPTYDRVKTQYFGPGTRLLVL.